This T cell receptor (beta chain) was sequenced during a study of T cell changes during pregnancy in multiple sclerosis. Germline CDR1 is SGHDT and CDR2 is YYEEEE. Trimming at V came to 7 bases and at J to 0 bases, leaving 10 bases not matched to a gene. The CDR3 sequence is 15 residues long. Sequencing was performed with immunoSEQ multiplex PCR; in TCRdb, only in-frame clones are kept and a portion is missing. Counted here are around 69,000 clones, around 94% occurring once; the ten biggest clones make up roughly 1.9%. This chain connects TRBV5-6 to TRBJ2-7; 7 bases fit TRBD1. The receptor was derived from a female donor in good health, enrolled as a control in a pregnancy study. The starting material was peripheral blood, obtained in the third trimester of pregnancy. DNA for the CDR3: TGTGCCAGCGATACCATGACAGGGAGCTCCTACGAGCAGTACTTC. It codes for CASDTMTGSSYEQYF.